Below are 3 T cell receptor beta chains sequenced from a single sample in a study of control samples from healthy donors and cancer patients. The method was immunoSEQ multiplex PCR; TCRdb's version includes in-frame clones alone and lacks a portion of them. The sample lists under 200,000 clones; around 91% were seen once. Input material: blood. The receptors come from a woman in her thirties in good health.

This sequence joins TRBV5-6 and TRBJ2-7; the D call may be TRBD1 or TRBD2 (5 bases each). Trimming took 1 base from V and 3 from J, leaving 11 bases between them. CDR3 length: 14 residues. The germline gives CDR1 SGHDT, CDR2 YYEEEE. The CDR3 sequence is CASSLYGGRYEQYF. The CDR3 DNA reads TGTGCCAGCAGCTTGTATGGGGGACGCTACGAGCAGTACTTC.

The chain couples TRBV10-3 to TRBJ2-7; TRBD1 agrees at 11 bases. Germline V lookup: CDR1 ENHRY, CDR2 SYGVKD. With 7 bases clipped from V and 0 bases from J, the junction kept 5 bases outside the gene matches. This CDR3 comprises 15 residues. The CDR3 spells CAINPGTGGSYEQYF. In DNA form, the CDR3 reads TGTGCCATCAACCCCGGGACAGGGGGCTCCTACGAGCAGTACTTC.

The V call is TRBV6-2 or TRBV6-3, the J call TRBJ2-4, with 11 bases matching TRBD1. V was clipped by 2 bases and J by 5 bases; unmatched bases: 8. CDR1 is MNHEY and CDR2 is SVGEGT in the germline V gene. CDR3 size: 17 residues. The CDR3 region is CASSYPGQGAPENIQYF. In nucleotides, the CDR3 is TGTGCCAGCAGTTACCCCGGACAGGGGGCGCCTGAAAACATTCAGTACTTC.